This T cell receptor beta chain stems from a study of a mutant IDH1 vaccine in newly diagnosed glioma. Study-wide context: Vaccination followed radiotherapy alone by 4-6 weeks, or accompanied temozolomide cycles.

As concerns this clone: Its cognate antigen is unknown.

Produced via immunoSEQ multiplex PCR; TCRdb's table is partial and in-frame only. The sample gives tens of thousands of clones, around nine tenths of which show up once; around 5.7% is in the top ten. Trimming removed 6 bases from V and 8 bases from J; junction bases left unmatched: 13. The CDR3 is made up of 17 amino acids. CDR1 and CDR2 (germline): MNHEY, SMNVEV (reference sequence). Documented time point: week 35, safety follow-up. With topical imiquimod, each dose of the vaccine consisted of 300 ug of mutant IDH1 20-mer peptide. The TCR sequence derives from a woman aged 40 to 50 with glioma. This chain joins TRBV27 and TRBJ2-1, with 13 bases lining up with TRBD2. Source: PBMCs, taken from a glioma patient whose treatment included an IDH1 peptide vaccine. Here the CDR3 reads CASSRKGLAGWLHEQFF. The DNA for the CDR3 is TGTGCCAGCAGCCGAAAGGGACTAGCGGGATGGCTCCATGAGCAGTTCTTC.